This TCR beta chain is drawn from a study of CD8 T cells in Susac syndrome. In regard to this clonotype: Its antigen is unknown.

Study outcomes and limitations: The number of individuals included in the study's TCR sequencing and HLA analysis was acknowledged as relatively small.

When the RNA was reverse transcribed, random hexamers were used with an input of 0.5 to 1 ug. TCRdb re-analysed the immunoSEQ multiplex PCR reads in MiXCR, keeping a single row per CDR3 protein. The data show around 270,000 distinct CDR3 sequences, with 85% seen just once and around 0.2% held by the top ten. This CDR3 has 11 residues. Trimming took off 3 bases at V and 2 bases at J, with 0 bases between the two ends. Germline CDR1 reads SGHNT; CDR2 reads YYREEE (reference sequence). Sequencing was performed on CD8+ T cells from PBMCs. The source is a human donor with multiple sclerosis. The rearrangement links TRBV5-4 to TRBJ1-3; D gene uncertain. The CDR3 loop is CASSSGNTIYF. As DNA, the CDR3 is TGTGCCAGCAGCTCTGGAAACACCATATATTTT.